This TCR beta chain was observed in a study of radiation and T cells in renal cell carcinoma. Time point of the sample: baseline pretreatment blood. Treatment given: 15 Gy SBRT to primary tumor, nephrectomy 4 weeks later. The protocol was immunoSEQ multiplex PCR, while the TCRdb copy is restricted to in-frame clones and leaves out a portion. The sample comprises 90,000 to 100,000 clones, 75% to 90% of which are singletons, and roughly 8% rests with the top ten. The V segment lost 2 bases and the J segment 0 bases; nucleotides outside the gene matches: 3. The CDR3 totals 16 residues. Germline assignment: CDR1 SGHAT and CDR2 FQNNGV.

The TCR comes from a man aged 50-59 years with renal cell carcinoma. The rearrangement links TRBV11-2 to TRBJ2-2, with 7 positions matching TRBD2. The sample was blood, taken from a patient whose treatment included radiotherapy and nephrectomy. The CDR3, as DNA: TGTGCCAGCAGCTTATATGCGGGAGCGAACACCGGGGAGCTGTTTTTT. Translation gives CASSLYAGANTGELFF.